This T cell receptor (beta chain) originates from a study of CD8 T cells in ankylosing spondylitis. Study observations and caveats: Reactive arthritis synovial fluid and blood were previously reported to contain some motif variants. Significant enrichment of disease-linked clones was reportedly seen in matched ankylosing spondylitis synovial fluid. For ankylosing spondylitis blood, a TCR beta motif of 8 or 9 highly homologous variants appeared characteristic.

Between the trimmed V and J ends, which lost 3 bases and 5 bases, there was a span of 14 bases. This CDR3 is built from 15 residues. Germline assignment: CDR1 MNHEY and CDR2 SMNVEV (reference sequence). As for this clonotype: What it binds is not known.

Quantitative barcoded 5'-RACE was used to prepare TCR beta libraries. TCRdb recomputed calls from the 5' RACE reads with MiXCR, one row per CDR3 protein. The sample has some 90,000 distinct CDR3 sequences, around 27% seen once. The TCR was taken from a male donor with ankylosing spondylitis or in good health (not recorded which). Sequenced: blood, either unsorted or a sorted T cell fraction (not recorded which). The chain combines TRBV27 with TRBJ2-1, with D hard to call. The CDR3 DNA sequence: TGTGCCAGCAGTTTCCCCCCCAACGTAAACAATGAGCAGTTCTTC. Protein sequence: CASSFPPNVNNEQFF.